Listed below are T cell receptor beta chains from one sample, sequenced in a study of OX40 agonist ivuxolimab in advanced cancers. Produced via immunoSEQ multiplex PCR; TCRdb's table is partial and in-frame only. The data show some 35,000 clones, around four fifths seen once. The sequencing here drew on CD4+ or CD8+ T cells sorted from blood, taken in a trial of the OX40 agonist ivuxolimab. The receptors shown here come from an adult with an advanced solid tumor such as melanoma, head and neck, liver or kidney cancer. Each CDR3 is given with its conserved first and last residue. Each record gives: D gene, V gene, J gene, clone size, CDR3 DNA, CDR3 protein. The D gene is left open where the match is weak. A clone size is listed for some rows: how often the clone was seen (once, few, many), or a class if it is expanded.

TRBD1	TRBV7-8	TRBJ1-2	few	TGTGCCAGCAGCTTGCTCCAGGGGGCAGAGGGCTACACCTTC	CASSLLQGAEGYTF
TRBD1	TRBV29-1	TRBJ1-2	once	TGCAGCGTTGAAGTAGTGGGACAGGGTGGAGGCGCCTATGGCTACACCTTC	CSVEVVGQGGGAYGYTF
-	TRBV7-9	TRBJ1-1	-	TGTGCCAGCAGCCCTCCGGGTCCTAGGACGGCTGAAGCTTTCTTT	CASSPPGPRTAEAFF
-	TRBV9	TRBJ1-2	-	TGTGCCAGCAGCGTAGAGTGGGGTGGCTACACCTTC	CASSVEWGGYTF
-	TRBV6-5	TRBJ2-3	-	TGTCCCCCTACAAGAGGGGACTGCACAGATACGCAGTATTTT	CPPTRGDCTDTQYF
-	TRBV13	TRBJ1-4	-	TGTGCCAGCAGCTTAGGTTTCGGTGTAGGTGAAAAACTGTTTTTT	CASSLGFGVGEKLFF
-	TRBV5-6	TRBJ2-5	-	TGTGCCAGCAGCTTTCAAGAGACCCAGTACTTC	CASSFQETQYF
TRBD1	TRBV5-1	TRBJ2-7	-	TGCGCCAGCAGCTTGGCCGGGACAGGGGAGCAGTACTTC	CASSLAGTGEQYF
-	TRBV7-5	TRBJ1-1	-	TGTGTCAGAAGCTATGCCCCGGAAACTATGAACACTGAAGCTTTCTTT	CVRSYAPETMNTEAFF
-	TRBV28	TRBJ2-5	-	TGTGCCAGCAGTCCCCCTGGGCCGTCAGAGACCCAGTACTTC	CASSPPGPSETQYF
TRBD2	TRBV27	TRBJ2-7	few	TGTGCCAGCAGCCCGACTAGCAGCTACGAGCAGTACTTC	CASSPTSSYEQYF
-	TRBV7-9	TRBJ2-7	once	TGTGCCAGCAGCTTAACCTACGAGCAGTACTTC	CASSLTYEQYF
-	TRBV7-8	TRBJ1-5	medium-sized	TGTGCCAGCAGCTTTGATTACTATAGCAATCAGCCCCAGCATTTT	CASSFDYYSNQPQHF
-	TRBV5-1	TRBJ1-1	few	TGCGCCAGCAGGGAGTATTTTGGTGAAGCTTTCTTT	CASREYFGEAFF
-	TRBV7-8	TRBJ1-4	few	TGTGCCAGCAGCCACTGGGGGGGGGAAAATGAAAAACTGTTTTTT	CASSHWGGENEKLFF
-	TRBV30	TRBJ1-1	few	TGTGCCTGGAGTGTATATGGGGGGCTGAATGAAGCTTTCTTT	CAWSVYGGLNEAFF
-	TRBV5-1	TRBJ2-1	few	TGCGCCAGCAGCATACGACCGGCGAGCTCCTACAATGAGCAGTTCTTC	CASSIRPASSYNEQFF
TRBD2	TRBV7-9	TRBJ2-4	-	TGTGCCAGCAGCTTAGGAGGGGCGGGGGTCGAAAACATTCAGTACTTC	CASSLGGAGVENIQYF
TRBD1	TRBV5-1	TRBJ1-2	-	TGCGCCAGCAGCTTGGACAGGGGGCTCTATGGCTACACCTTC	CASSLDRGLYGYTF
-	TRBV5-4	TRBJ2-3	-	TGTGCCAGCAGCCCCTGGGGGCGAGATACGCAGTATTTT	CASSPWGRDTQYF
TRBD1	TRBV7-9	TRBJ1-2	-	TGTGCCAGCAAGGAGACAGGGTGGGGTGATGGCTACACCTTC	CASKETGWGDGYTF
-	TRBV18	TRBJ2-2	-	TGTGCCAGCTCAGCCGAACCGGGATACACCGGGGAGCTGTTTTTT	CASSAEPGYTGELFF
-	TRBV7-9	TRBJ2-5	-	TGTGCCGCAGCGAAACCGGGCCAAGAGACCCAGTACTTC	CAAAKPGQETQYF
-	TRBV28	TRBJ1-2	-	TGTGCCAGCAGTCTACCGGGATCTAACTATGGCTACACCTTC	CASSLPGSNYGYTF
-	TRBV7-9	TRBJ2-1	-	TGTGCCAGCAGCTTTAGTTGGGAGCAGTTCTTC	CASSFSWEQFF
-	TRBV6-5	TRBJ1-2	-	TGTGCCAGCCTGGGGCAGCCGGGCTACACCTTC	CASLGQPGYTF
-	TRBV27	TRBJ1-1	-	TGTGCCAGCAGTTTAAGTCTGAACACTGAAGCTTTCTTT	CASSLSLNTEAFF
TRBD2	TRBV28	TRBJ2-1	-	TGTGCCAGCAGTCTCGGCACTAGCGTTAATGAGCAGTTCTTC	CASSLGTSVNEQFF
TRBD1	TRBV18	TRBJ2-5	-	TGTGCCAGCTCAGCGAGCCGGGACAGAAAACAAGAGACCCAGTACTTC	CASSASRDRKQETQYF
TRBD2	TRBV28	TRBJ2-5	-	TGTGCCAGCTTACCCGTCCTAGCGGGAGGTGAGACCCAGTACTTC	CASLPVLAGGETQYF
TRBD2	TRBV19	TRBJ2-1	-	TGTGCCAGTAGTATCACTGGGGGGGACCTATTCTACAATGAGCAGTTCTTC	CASSITGGDLFYNEQFF
-	TRBV4-3	TRBJ1-3	-	TGCGCCAGCAGCCAAGATACGGGACAAGTCTCTGGAAACACCATATATTTT	CASSQDTGQVSGNTIYF
-	TRBV11-2	TRBJ2-7	-	TGTGCCAGCAGCTTAGCCTCAGGGTCGGGCGAGCAGTACTTC	CASSLASGSGEQYF
TRBD2	TRBV5-1	TRBJ2-1	-	TGCGCCAGCAGCTCCCATGCGACTAGCGGGAGAGGGAATGAGCAGTTCTTC	CASSSHATSGRGNEQFF
-	TRBV4-1	TRBJ2-3	few	TGCGCCAGCAGCCCCCGGGTGGAGGTTGGCACAGATACGCAGTATTTT	CASSPRVEVGTDTQYF
-	TRBV19	TRBJ1-5	-	TGTGCCAGTAGTATTACGGGCGGATCGAATCAGCCCCAGCATTTT	CASSITGGSNQPQHF
TRBD2	TRBV27	TRBJ2-1	-	TGTGCCAGCAGTCTCATAGCGGGAGGGGTCCGGGGTGAGCAGTTCTTC	CASSLIAGGVRGEQFF
TRBD2	TRBV7-2	TRBJ2-1	-	TGTGCCAGCAGCATCCTACTAGCGGGAGGCCTCAATGAGCAGTTCTTC	CASSILLAGGLNEQFF
-	TRBV6-5	TRBJ2-7	-	TGTGCCAGCAGGCCCGGACTTCTATCCTACGAGCAGTACTTC	CASRPGLLSYEQYF
-	TRBV6-5	TRBJ1-2	-	TGTGCCAGCAGTTACGTCGGCCTATCTGGCTACACCTTC	CASSYVGLSGYTF
TRBD2	TRBV6-4	TRBJ2-2	once	TGTGCCAGCAGCCCCCTCGCGGGAGACACCGGGGAGCTGTTTTTT	CASSPLAGDTGELFF
TRBD1	TRBV2	TRBJ1-6	-	TGTGCCAGCAGCGCTACAGGGGGCAGTAATTCACCCCTCCACTTT	CASSATGGSNSPLHF
-	TRBV6-1	TRBJ2-7	-	TGTGCCAGCAGTGATGGGGAAGAATACGAGCAGTACTTC	CASSDGEEYEQYF
-	TRBV27	TRBJ2-2	-	TGTGCCAGCAGCTACGCGGGGGCTTACACCGGGGAGCTGTTTTTT	CASSYAGAYTGELFF
-	TRBV27	TRBJ1-5	-	TGTGCCAGCAGTTTAGGGGGGAAACAGCCCCAGCATTTT	CASSLGGKQPQHF
-	TRBV5-6	TRBJ1-1	once	TGTGCCAGCAGCTACGGGTCTTTGCATTTCTTT	CASSYGSLHFF
-	TRBV5-6	TRBJ1-2	-	TGTGCCAGCAGCTTGAACGGGGCGGGCGGCTACACCTTC	CASSLNGAGGYTF
TRBD1	TRBV5-1	TRBJ1-2	once	TGCGCCAGCAGCTTCCGGGACAGGGGCTTTAACTATGGCTACACCTTC	CASSFRDRGFNYGYTF
-	TRBV4-1	TRBJ2-6	-	TGCGCCAGCAGCCTTCCCGATGGGGCCAACGTCCTGACTTTC	CASSLPDGANVLTF
TRBD2	TRBV9	TRBJ2-2	-	TGTGCCAGCAGCCCGGGACTAGGCAGAGATGTCGGGGAGCTGTTTTTT	CASSPGLGRDVGELFF
-	TRBV14	TRBJ2-7	-	TGTGCCAGCAGCCAAGATACACGCGGCCTCTACGAGCAGTACTTC	CASSQDTRGLYEQYF
TRBD1	TRBV7-9	TRBJ1-2	-	TGTGCCAGCAGCTCCCCGGGACAGGGCCATGGCTACACCTTC	CASSSPGQGHGYTF
-	TRBV5-1	TRBJ2-7	-	TGCGCCAGCAGCTTGGTAGAGAGACAGAACTACGAGCAGTACTTC	CASSLVERQNYEQYF
TRBD1	TRBV28	TRBJ1-1	-	TGTGCCAGCAGTTTGGTAGGACAGGGACTTCTGAACACTGAAGCTTTCTTT	CASSLVGQGLLNTEAFF
TRBD1	TRBV12-5	TRBJ2-1	-	TGTGCTAGTGGCGCTAATTTGGGACAGGGGCGGTGGAATGAGCAGTTCTTC	CASGANLGQGRWNEQFF
TRBD2	TRBV27	TRBJ2-7	-	TGTGCCAGCAGTTTCTCCATCCCGGGGGGACTAGCGGCATACGAGCAGTACTTC	CASSFSIPGGLAAYEQYF
TRBD2	TRBV4-1	TRBJ2-7	-	TGCGCCAGCAGCCGGGGAGGGACTAGCGGAGATGAGCAGTACTTC	CASSRGGTSGDEQYF